The 13 T cell receptor beta chains below all came from one sample that was sequenced in a study of monozygotic twins with inflammatory bowel disease. TCRdb re-called the 5' RACE reads; one entry per CDR3 protein, DNA not given. The sample table sets out approximately 340,000 distinct CDR3 sequences. Sequenced input: blood. The receptors stem from a human donor with ulcerative colitis or Crohn's disease, or a healthy co-twin of an affected twin (not recorded which).

The chain is built from TRBV7-6 and TRBJ2-3; the D call of TRBD1 rests on TCRdb alone, since no DNA is present to check it. This CDR3 contains 15 residues. Germline V gene data show CDR1 as SGHVS and CDR2 as FNYEAQ. CDR3 sequence: CASSATGAAADTQYF. The full variable domain, completed using reference TRBV7-6 and TRBJ2-3, is GAGVSQSPRYKVTKRGQDVALRCDPISGHVSLYWYRQALGQGPEFLTYFNYEAQQDKSGLPNDRFSAERPEGSISTLTIQRTEQRDSAMYRCASSATGAAADTQYFGPGTRLTVL.

The chain is built from TRBV3-1 and TRBJ2-1. Per germline, CDR1 LGHDT and CDR2 YNNKEL (reference sequence). The CDR3 is made up of 16 amino acids. Here the CDR3 reads CASSQGEGSSYNEQFF.

The chain couples TRBV27 to TRBJ2-5; TCRdb lists TRBD2, though no DNA is available to test this call. Germline V gene sequence: CDR1 MNHEY, CDR2 SMNVEV (reference sequence). CDR3 length: 13 amino acids. CDR3 loop: CASSFRIAETQYF.

The chain employs TRBV19 and TRBJ1-5; TCRdb names TRBD1, which stays unverified in the absence of DNA. Germline V gives CDR1 LNHDA, CDR2 SQIVND (reference sequence). The CDR3 contains 13 residues. CDR3 protein: CASGDRDNQPQHF.

The chain links TRBV6-1 to TRBJ2-1; as DNA is missing, the TRBD2 call by TCRdb cannot be tested. The CDR3 loop spans 15 amino acids. Germline loops: CDR1 MNHNS, CDR2 SASEGT. CDR3 in amino acids: CASSRTGAGVTEQFF.

The chain employs TRBV5-1 and TRBJ1-5; with no DNA, the TCRdb D assignment of TRBD1 cannot be verified. The CDR3 runs 15 residues. Per the germline V gene, CDR1 is SGHRS and CDR2 is YFSETQ. CDR3 sequence reads: CASSLGTGAWQPQHF.

The CDR3 sequence: CASSGQGARTEAFF. The V and J genes are TRBV10-1 and TRBJ1-1; TCRdb proposes TRBD1, but this gene call is untestable without DNA. CDR3 length: 14 amino acids. Germline assignment: CDR1 WNHNN and CDR2 SYGVQD (reference sequence).

V usage is TRBV3-1 and J usage is TRBJ2-1; no DNA is available, so the TRBD2 call from TCRdb remains unchecked. The CDR3 has 18 amino acids. The V gene's germline CDR1 is LGHDT and CDR2 YNNKEL (reference sequence). The CDR3 spells CASSRGLLAGGPKREQFF.

The chain has TRBV29-1 and TRBJ2-2; the D call of TRBD1 rests on TCRdb alone, since no DNA is present to check it. Germline values: CDR1 SQVTM, CDR2 ANQGSEA. CDR3 length: 14 residues. The CDR3 sequence: CSVAGTVSTGELFF.

The genes are TRBV7-9 and TRBJ1-3. Germline-derived CDR1 and CDR2 are SEHNR and FQNEAQ (reference sequence). The CDR3 extends over 14 amino acids. The CDR3 is CVSSLPKSGNTIYF.

The rearrangement joins TRBV19 to TRBJ1-1. This CDR3 comprises 14 residues. CDR1 is LNHDA, CDR2 SQIVND, per germline (reference sequence). Here the CDR3 reads CASSMSPRNTEAFF.

V is TRBV12-3 or TRBV12-4 and J is TRBJ2-7; TCRdb lists TRBD1, though no DNA is available to test this call. This CDR3 comprises 13 residues. The CDR3 loop is CASSLGGGMGQYF.

The gene calls are TRBV7-9 and TRBJ2-7; without DNA, the TCRdb call of TRBD1 cannot be checked. The CDR3 extends over 14 amino acids. Germline CDR1 and CDR2: SEHNR and FQNEAQ (reference sequence). This CDR3 is CASSSAGPLYEQYF.